The present entry profiles one T cell receptor (beta chain) with its context. This entry belongs to a study of technical replicates of blood from a handful of donors. Produced via immunoSEQ multiplex PCR; TCRdb's table is partial and in-frame only. The table has 70,000 to 85,000 clones, about nine tenths seen once; the top ten hold over 0.3%. The sequence came from a human donor in good health. The specimen sequenced was T cells isolated from PBMCs.

The CDR3 DNA reads TGTGCCAGCAGTTACGACAGGCTCTATGGCTACACCTTC. This gives the protein CASSYDRLYGYTF. The chain employs TRBV6-6 and TRBJ1-2; weak D call: TRBD1 (6 bases). Per germline, CDR1 MNHNY and CDR2 SVGAGI (reference sequence). This CDR3 is 13 amino acids long. The ends were cut back, 2 bases at V and 4 bases at J, with 8 bases in the middle.